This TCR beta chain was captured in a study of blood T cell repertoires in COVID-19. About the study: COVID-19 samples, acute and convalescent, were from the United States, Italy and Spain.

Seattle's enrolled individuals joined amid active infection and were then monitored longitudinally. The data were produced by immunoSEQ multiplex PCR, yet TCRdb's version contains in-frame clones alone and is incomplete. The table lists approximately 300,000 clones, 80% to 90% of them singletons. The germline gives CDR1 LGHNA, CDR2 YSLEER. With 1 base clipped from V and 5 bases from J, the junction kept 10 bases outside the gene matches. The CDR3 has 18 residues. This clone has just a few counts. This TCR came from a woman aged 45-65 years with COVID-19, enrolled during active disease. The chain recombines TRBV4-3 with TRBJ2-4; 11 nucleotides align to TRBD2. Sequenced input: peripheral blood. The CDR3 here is CASSQGVSGRASENIQYF. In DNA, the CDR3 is TGCGCCAGCAGCCAAGGGGTTAGCGGGAGGGCGTCCGAAAACATTCAGTACTTC.